This TCR beta chain comes out of a study of naive and memory T cell subsets. With 2 bases removed from V and 4 bases from J, the gap between germline ends came to 6 bases. Germline values: CDR1 SGHDN, CDR2 FVKESK. The CDR3 contains 12 residues. CD8 T cells were positively selected from what remained after CD4 positive selection. Four subsets defined by CD45RA and CD27 were sorted after CD3, CD4, CD8 and live/dead staining. Two oligonucleotides, mixed equimolar, formed the beta constant-region primer covering TRBC1 and TRBC2. An oligonucleotide with the SP2 primer and a 12-nucleotide UMI was ligated to the cDNA 3' end. The ligated cDNA underwent four PCR rounds using SP2 and nested alpha and beta constant-region primers. From the UMI-ligation and nested PCR reads, TCRdb called clonotypes with MiXCR, one entry per CDR3 protein. The sample has some 87,000 distinct CDR3 sequences, 5.5% to 8.5% seen once.

The chain links TRBV14 to TRBJ2-7; D remains ambiguous. The TCR comes from a human donor in good health. Material for sequencing was central memory CD4+ T cells from blood. Written as DNA, the CDR3 is TGTGCCAGCAGCCAACGCCAGTACGAGCAGTACTTC. As protein: CASSQRQYEQYF.